This entry lists 10 T cell receptor beta chains sequenced from one sample in a study of cytomegalovirus exposure and HLA in healthy donors. The PCR was carried out with 60 Vbeta primers and 13 Jbeta primers. The method was immunoSEQ multiplex PCR; TCRdb's version includes in-frame clones alone and lacks a portion of them. In the table there are around 240,000 clones, about four fifths of which are singletons. What was sequenced was PBMCs. Receptor source: a woman aged 40 to 49 in good health and CMV-seropositive.

Here the CDR3 reads CASSWTQSGRVTGELFF. In DNA, the CDR3 is TGTGCCAGCAGCTGGACCCAAAGCGGTAGAGTCACCGGGGAGCTGTTTTTT. The rearrangement links TRBV11-3 to TRBJ2-2; possibly TRBD2 for D (5 bases). Germline V gene sequence: CDR1 SGHNT, CDR2 YENEEA. V was cut by 4 bases and J by 4 bases, with 19 bases left in between. This CDR3 region has 17 residues. The whole variable domain, remainder taken from reference TRBV11-3 and TRBJ2-2, is EAGVVQSPRYKIIEKKQPVAFWCNPISGHNTLYWYLQNLGQGPELLIRYENEEAVDDSQLPKDRFSAERLKGVDSTLKIQPAELGDSAVYLCASSWTQSGRVTGELFFGEGSRLTVL.

This chain uses TRBV2 with TRBJ2-5; TRBD1 matches at 8 bases. This CDR3 contains 13 residues. V was clipped by 7 bases and J by 5 bases; unmatched bases: 6. CDR1 and CDR2 from the germline V gene are SNHLY and FYNNEI. CDR3 nucleotides: TGTGCCAGCACAGGACAGGGCGGTGAGACCCAGTACTTC. Its protein is CASTGQGGETQYF.

DNA for the CDR3: TGTGCCACCAGCAGAGAAACAGCCTACAATGAGCAGTTCTTC. It specifies CATSRETAYNEQFF. The J gene is TRBJ2-1, the V gene TRBV15; D is undetermined. The ends were cut back, 0 bases at V and 2 bases at J, with 5 bases in the middle. This CDR3 is built from 14 residues. Germline assignment: CDR1 LNHNV and CDR2 YYDKDF (reference sequence).

The chain recombines TRBV7-9 with TRBJ1-3; D unresolved. The germline gives CDR1 SEHNR, CDR2 FQNEAQ (reference sequence). V was cut by 2 bases and J by 1 base, with 12 bases left in between. The CDR3 has 16 amino acids. CDR3 DNA sequence: TGTGCCAGCAGCTTATCACGTACATCTTCTGGAAACACCATATATTTT. Protein product: CASSLSRTSSGNTIYF.

The chain recombines TRBV29-1 with TRBJ2-1, with 8 nucleotides matching TRBD2. This CDR3 is built from 12 residues. Per germline, CDR1 SQVTM and CDR2 ANQGSEA. With 8 bases clipped from V and 5 bases from J, the junction kept 5 bases outside the gene matches. CDR3 sequence: CSSRTSHNEQFF. CDR3 coding DNA: TGCAGCTCTAGGACTAGCCACAATGAGCAGTTCTTC.

This clone was seen a handful of times. CDR3 region: CATAPSSVQPQHF. The DNA for the CDR3 is TGTGCCACCGCTCCTAGCTCGGTTCAGCCCCAGCATTTT. The gene calls are TRBV28 and TRBJ1-5; no definite D call. Germline V CDR1 and CDR2: MDHEN, SYDVKM. The CDR3 covers 13 residues. V lost 10 bases to trimming and J lost 6 bases, with 16 bases between them. Filled out from reference TRBV28 and TRBJ1-5, the complete variable domain reads DVKVTQSSRYLVKRTGEKVFLECVQDMDHENMFWYRQDPGLGLRLIYFSYDVKMKEKGDIPEGYSVSREKKERFSLILESASTNQTSMYLCATAPSSVQPQHFGDGTRLSIL.

The chain couples TRBV7-2 to TRBJ2-7; 9 nucleotides align to TRBD1. The junction had 8 bases not matched to a gene; V was cut back by 5 bases and J by 3 bases. This CDR3 spans 15 amino acids. Germline-derived CDR1 and CDR2 are SGHTA and FQGNSA. This chain's CDR3 is CASSLTGTGNYEQYF. The CDR3 coding sequence is TGTGCCAGCAGCCTTACCGGGACAGGGAACTACGAGCAGTACTTC.

The rearrangement uses TRBV18 and TRBJ1-1; D remains unclear. V dropped 3 bases and J dropped 6 bases, with 11 bases sitting between them. The CDR3 runs 13 residues. In germline, CDR1 is KGHSH, CDR2 LQKENI. Written as DNA, the CDR3 is TGTGCCAGCTCACCTCCGTCGACTCCTGAAGCTTTCTTT. Encoded protein: CASSPPSTPEAFF. The full variable domain, in which reference TRBV18 and TRBJ1-1 provide the parts outside the CDR3, is NAGVMQNPRHLVRRRGQEARLRCSPMKGHSHVYWYRQLPEEGLKFMVYLQKENIIDESGMPKERFSAEFPKEGPSILRIQQVVRGDSAAYFCASSPPSTPEAFFGQGTRLTVV.

The CDR3 DNA reads as TGTGCCACCAGCAGAGATCAACACTCACCCCTCCACTTT. Amino acids: CATSRDQHSPLHF. The J gene is TRBJ1-6, the V gene TRBV15; D is ambiguous. Trimming removed 0 bases from V and 10 bases from J, with 7 bases in between. CDR3 length: 13 amino acids. CDR1 LNHNV and CDR2 YYDKDF come from the germline V gene (reference sequence). Complete variable domain (other parts from reference TRBV15 and TRBJ1-6): DAMVIQNPRYQVTQFGKPVTLSCSQTLNHNVMYWYQQKSSQAPKLLFHYYDKDFNNEADTPDNFQSRRPNTSFCFLDIRSPGLGDTAMYLCATSRDQHSPLHFGNGTRLTVT.

The genes are TRBV7-6 and TRBJ1-1; 7 nucleotides agree with TRBD1. The CDR3 covers 17 residues. V gave up 0 bases and J gave up 0 bases; unmatched junction bases: 7. CDR1 and CDR2 (germline): SGHVS, FNYEAQ. CDR3 in amino acids: CASSLAPSGGVNTEAFF. The CDR3 DNA is TGTGCCAGCAGCTTAGCGCCTTCAGGGGGAGTGAACACTGAAGCTTTCTTT. Using reference TRBV7-6 and TRBJ1-1 for the parts outside the CDR3, the full variable domain is GAGVSQSPRYKVTKRGQDVALRCDPISGHVSLYWYRQALGQGPEFLTYFNYEAQQDKSGLPNDRFSAERPEGSISTLTIQRTEQRDSAMYRCASSLAPSGGVNTEAFFGQGTRLTVV.